Described below is a single T cell receptor beta chain sequence and its context. Its antigen is still unknown. Other nucleotide sequences from this sample produce the same CDR3. This specimen belongs to a study of cytomegalovirus exposure and HLA in healthy donors. The CDR3 contains 12 residues. Germline V lookup: CDR1 SGHRS, CDR2 YFSETQ. V was trimmed by 0 bases and J by 6 bases, leaving 6 bases between them. TCRdb's copy holds only in-frame clones and misses some; the assay was immunoSEQ multiplex PCR. This sample has over 200,000 clones, with 90% found just once. Study-level findings and limits: Published work reported that the classifier diagnosed cytomegalovirus status with high specificity and sensitivity. In vitro, a few CMV-associated chains proved specific for CMV antigens.

The clonotype was recovered from a young woman in good health and CMV-seronegative. Sequenced input: PBMCs. The chain links TRBV5-1 to TRBJ1-2, with D uncertain. In nucleotides, the CDR3 is TGCGCCAGCAGCTTGGGTACGGATGGCTACACCTTC. Translation: CASSLGTDGYTF.